Listed below are T cell receptor beta chains from one sample, sequenced in a study of post-analysis software for immune sequencing data. In TCRdb, the PCR reads were re-called with MiXCR into one record per CDR3 protein. Among about 770,000 distinct CDR3 sequences listed, 46% were seen once. The sequenced sample was blood. The receptors stem from a girl aged 10 to 17 with multiple sclerosis. Both conserved end residues are part of each CDR3. Fields, in order: D gene, clone size, V gene, J gene, CDR3 protein, CDR3 DNA. A D gene is named only where the DNA matches it firmly. A row's size may be missing; if present it is once, few, many or a size class.

D: NA; size: few; V: TRBV7-2; J: TRBJ2-7; CDR3: CASTLTANVEYEQYF; DNA: TGTGCCAGCACCCTGACAGCGAATGTAGAATACGAGCAGTACTTC
D: NA; size: NA; V: TRBV7-2; J: TRBJ2-7; CDR3: CASSFSGYSNYEQYF; DNA: TGTGCCAGCAGCTTTAGCGGCTACAGTAACTACGAGCAGTACTTC
D: NA; size: once; V: TRBV10-3; J: TRBJ1-4; CDR3: CAISDPGHPATNEKLFF; DNA: TGTGCCATCAGTGATCCCGGCCACCCTGCAACTAATGAAAAACTGTTTTTT
D: TRBD1; size: NA; V: TRBV3-1; J: TRBJ1-2; CDR3: CASSRGQGADGYTF; DNA: TGTGCCAGCAGCCGGGGACAGGGGGCGGATGGCTACACCTTC
D: NA; size: few; V: TRBV15; J: TRBJ2-5; CDR3: CATSRGQVEETQYF; DNA: TGTGCCACCAGCAGAGGACAGGTAGAAGAGACCCAGTACTTC
D: NA; size: NA; V: TRBV5-1; J: TRBJ1-1; CDR3: CASSLGRTRAKDTEAFF; DNA: TGCGCCAGCAGCTTGGGGCGCACAAGGGCCAAGGACACTGAAGCTTTCTTT
D: NA; size: few; V: TRBV11-2; J: TRBJ1-1; CDR3: CASSPPLQGHTEAFF; DNA: TGTGCCAGCAGCCCCCCGCTACAGGGTCACACTGAAGCTTTCTTT
D: NA; size: few; V: TRBV4-3; J: TRBJ2-5; CDR3: CASSHRGGETQYF; DNA: TGCGCCAGCAGCCACAGGGGGGGAGAGACCCAGTACTTC
D: TRBD2; size: NA; V: TRBV27; J: TRBJ2-3; CDR3: CASSLTSGINTQYF; DNA: TGTGCCAGCAGTTTAACTAGCGGGATCAATACGCAGTATTTT
D: NA; size: few; V: TRBV2; J: TRBJ2-1; CDR3: CASSESQGPGYEQFF; DNA: TGTGCCAGCAGTGAATCTCAGGGGCCCGGCTATGAGCAGTTCTTC
D: TRBD1; size: NA; V: TRBV27; J: TRBJ1-5; CDR3: CASRPGTGGNQPQHF; DNA: TGTGCCAGCAGACCCGGGACAGGGGGCAATCAGCCCCAGCATTTT
D: NA; size: NA; V: TRBV9; J: TRBJ1-1; CDR3: CASSVGPRNTEAFF; DNA: TGTGCCAGCAGCGTAGGGCCCCGGAACACTGAAGCTTTCTTT
D: NA; size: few; V: TRBV4-3; J: TRBJ2-1; CDR3: CASSLAEGSTVGQFF; DNA: TGCGCCAGCAGCCTCGCGGAGGGTTCGACCGTCGGACAGTTCTTC
D: TRBD1; size: NA; V: TRBV12-5; J: TRBJ2-1; CDR3: CASAPGQGNFNEQFF; DNA: TGTGCTAGTGCTCCGGGACAGGGGAACTTCAATGAGCAGTTCTTC
D: NA; size: few; V: TRBV7-9; J: TRBJ2-3; CDR3: CASRGPSTDTQYF; DNA: TGTGCCAGCAGGGGACCGAGCACAGATACGCAGTATTTT
D: NA; size: NA; V: TRBV12-3/TRBV12-4; J: TRBJ1-5; CDR3: CASSFSYSNQPQHF; DNA: TGTGCCAGCAGTTTTTCCTATAGCAATCAGCCCCAGCATTTT
D: NA; size: few; V: TRBV20-1; J: TRBJ2-1; CDR3: CSAHGQYNEQFF; DNA: TGCAGTGCCCACGGACAATACAATGAGCAGTTCTTC
D: NA; size: NA; V: TRBV15; J: TRBJ1-2; CDR3: CATSRGTPYGYTF; DNA: TGTGCCACCAGCAGAGGCACCCCCTATGGCTACACCTTC
D: NA; size: few; V: TRBV6-2/TRBV6-3; J: TRBJ2-7; CDR3: CASSYIYEQYF; DNA: TGTGCCAGCAGTTACATCTACGAGCAGTACTTC
D: NA; size: NA; V: TRBV21-1; J: TRBJ2-7; CDR3: CASRRDLAYEQYF; DNA: TGTGCCAGCCGGCGGGATTTGGCCTACGAGCAGTACTTC
D: TRBD1; size: NA; V: TRBV6-6; J: TRBJ2-5; CDR3: CASRPRTGSGETQYF; DNA: TGTGCCAGCAGGCCTCGGACAGGAAGTGGTGAGACCCAGTACTTC
D: NA; size: few; V: TRBV29-1; J: TRBJ2-6; CDR3: CSVVWANVLTF; DNA: TGCAGCGTTGTCTGGGCCAACGTCCTGACTTTC
D: TRBD2; size: NA; V: TRBV7-3; J: TRBJ2-5; CDR3: CASSLNGRGSWETQYF; DNA: TGTGCCAGCAGCTTAAATGGTCGCGGGAGTTGGGAGACCCAGTACTTC
D: TRBD1; size: few; V: TRBV20-1; J: TRBJ1-5; CDR3: CSAGWTGNSSNQPQHF; DNA: TGCAGTGCTGGGTGGACAGGGAATTCGAGCAATCAGCCCCAGCATTTT
D: NA; size: few; V: TRBV12-3/TRBV12-4; J: TRBJ1-2; CDR3: CASSPTFYGYTF; DNA: TGTGCCAGCAGTCCGACATTCTATGGCTACACCTTC
D: TRBD2; size: few; V: TRBV20-1; J: TRBJ2-3; CDR3: CSARDRLAGAVDTQYF; DNA: TGCAGTGCTAGAGATAGGCTAGCGGGAGCGGTAGATACGCAGTATTTT
D: TRBD1; size: few; V: TRBV30; J: TRBJ2-5; CDR3: CAFPPGQPQETQYF; DNA: TGTGCCTTCCCCCCGGGACAGCCCCAAGAGACCCAGTACTTC
D: NA; size: few; V: TRBV7-2; J: TRBJ1-5; CDR3: CASSFRGMNSNQPQHF; DNA: TGTGCCAGCAGCTTCCGTGGGATGAATAGCAATCAGCCCCAGCATTTT
D: TRBD2; size: NA; V: TRBV4-1; J: TRBJ2-5; CDR3: CASSQSLRLAGAGEQYF; DNA: TGCGCCAGCAGCCAGAGCCTTCGACTAGCGGGAGCGGGGGAGCAGTACTTC
D: NA; size: NA; V: TRBV5-1; J: TRBJ2-1; CDR3: CASSLPTGNEQCF; DNA: TGCGCCAGCAGCTTGCCGACGGGGAATGAGCAGTGCTTC
D: TRBD1; size: few; V: TRBV29-1; J: TRBJ1-4; CDR3: CSVGDRGFVGKLFF; DNA: TGCAGCGTAGGGGACAGGGGGTTCGTGGGAAAACTGTTTTTT
D: TRBD2; size: few; V: TRBV20-1; J: TRBJ2-1; CDR3: CSASKRGMWDEQFF; DNA: TGCAGTGCGTCTAAGCGGGGAATGTGGGATGAGCAGTTCTTC
D: TRBD2; size: NA; V: TRBV7-9; J: TRBJ2-1; CDR3: CASSPETSGREGNEQFF; DNA: TGTGCCAGCAGCCCCGAGACTAGCGGGAGGGAAGGCAATGAGCAGTTCTTC